This T cell receptor (beta chain) came from a study of T-cell reconstitution after alpha-beta-depleted transplantation in children (dated by TCRdb to the mid-2010s). Regarding the complete study: T-cell immune reconstitution after TCRalphabeta/CD19-depleted allogeneic hematopoietic cell transplantation in children was quantitatively tracked in the study by means of TCR repertoire profiling.

Many counts were recorded for this clonotype. The clone's antigen remains unknown. No base quality information exists; no much larger clone differs at one position. From a lookup of the germline V gene, CDR1 and CDR2 are KGHDR and SFDVKD. For this chain, trimming is 4 bases at the V end and 4 bases at the J end, and the number of junction bases without a gene match is 3. From the cysteine up to the phenylalanine, the CDR3 has a length of 14 residues. The only DNA kept is the CDR3, 42 bases in frame from the first base. The full study reports these points: In some patients, the high TCRbeta diversity seen at day 60 was put down to recipient T cells and intrathymic progenitors that had survived conditioning. Over subsequent months, a decline in hyperexpanded clone frequencies was noted, and after one year, T-cell counts and TCRbeta diversity were mostly ascribed to newly produced T cells. About two months after transplant, the apparently early recovery of alphabetaT-cell counts reportedly depended on just several hundred clones that had expanded rapidly and came from non-depleted graft cells.

The library was produced with PCR. This sample was sequenced with an Illumina HiSeq 2500. Molecular barcoding was employed in the preparation of TCR libraries, with unique molecular identifiers being used to normalize TCRbeta repertoire quantification. Starting from the raw public reads, TCRdb applied fastp trimming at Q25, assembled clones with MiXCR and retained in-frame beta chains. When rows share a CDR3 protein, they turn into one entry using the most common DNA and genes. Across this sample there are over 200,000 distinct CDR3 sequences, with around 9.9% seen only once. Of the sample, 25% to 30% falls within the top ten clones. What this sample's treatment or condition label stands for: allogeneic hematopoietic cell transplantation with graft depleted of TCRalphabeta T cells and CD19 B cells. TCRalphabeta/CD19-depleted allogeneic hematopoietic cell grafts were given to the transplant recipients, all of whom were children.

This clonotype originated in a child less than two years old with acute myeloid leukemia, due to receive a stem cell transplant. The material was PBMCs, obtained before TCRalphabeta/CD19-depleted stem cell transplant. This sequence uses TRBV24-1 and TRBJ2-3; the central 8 bases match TRBD1. The DNA sequence is given as TGTGCCACCAGTGACCTGGGACAGGCAGATACGCAGTATTTT. Translated, it gives CATSDLGQADTQYF.